The 8 T cell receptor beta chains given below trace back to one sample, sequenced in a study of shared clonotypes between healthy human individuals. In the naive CD8 group, cells lacked CD45RO and were positively selected for CCR7, so terminally differentiated effector memory CD45RA+ cells were left out. Some clones are missing from TCRdb's copy, which holds only in-frame ones; the method was immunoSEQ multiplex PCR. The sample comprises about 1,800,000 clones, about 94% of which are singletons, and more than 0.95% rests with the top ten. The specimen sequenced was naive CD8+ T cells sorted from blood. The receptors were gathered from a man aged 18 to 29 in good health.

The chain combines TRBV14 with TRBJ2-5; D is uncertain. This CDR3 has 13 residues. Deletions cut 1 base from V and 2 bases from J, with 5 bases between. The germline V gene encodes CDR1 SGHDN and CDR2 FVKESK. The CDR3 nucleotides read TGTGCCAGCAGCCAAGGGCAGCAAGAGACCCAGTACTTC. This sequence encodes CASSQGQQETQYF.

The chain carries TRBV14 and TRBJ2-1; 9 bases are a match to TRBD1. Germline CDR1 SGHDN, CDR2 FVKESK. This CDR3 is built from 15 residues. The V segment lost 4 bases and the J segment 5 bases; nucleotides outside the gene matches: 6. The CDR3 loop reads CASSLYRGLDNEQFF. The CDR3 nucleotides read TGTGCCAGCAGCCTTTACAGGGGGCTGGACAATGAGCAGTTCTTC.

In its sample, this clone was seen once. The chain has TRBV7-9 and TRBJ2-7; 12 nucleotides line up with TRBD1. The CDR3 covers 15 residues. Germline trimming cut 5 bases from V and 7 bases from J; bases unmatched to any gene: 9. The germline V gene has CDR1 SEHNR and CDR2 FQNEAQ (reference sequence). CDR3 amino acids: CASSAPGTGGEEQYF. The CDR3 DNA reads TGTGCCAGCAGCGCCCCCGGGACAGGGGGCGAAGAGCAGTACTTC.

The chain joins TRBV6-1 to TRBJ1-5; D is uncertain. Germline loops: CDR1 MNHNS, CDR2 SASEGT. This CDR3 comprises 16 residues. Between the trimmed V and J ends, which lost 2 bases and 4 bases, there was a span of 15 bases. CDR3 protein: CASSESHQVGNQPQHF. As DNA, the CDR3 is TGTGCCAGCAGTGAATCTCACCAGGTAGGAAATCAGCCCCAGCATTTT.

About this clone itself: Distinct nucleotide sequences in the sample also encode this CDR3. The rearrangement uses TRBV6-5 and TRBJ1-1, with D hard to call. Germline-derived CDR1 and CDR2 are MNHEY and SVGAGI. Deletions cut 0 bases from V and 5 bases from J, with 7 bases between. The CDR3 sequence is 13 residues long. CDR3 protein: CASSYSLGTEAFF. The CDR3 DNA reads TGTGCCAGCAGTTACTCCTTAGGGACTGAAGCTTTCTTT.

The chain uses TRBV29-1 and TRBJ2-1, with D tentatively TRBD2 (5 bases). V dropped 0 bases and J dropped 8 bases, with 14 bases sitting between them. This CDR3 contains 14 residues. Germline V lookup: CDR1 SQVTM, CDR2 ANQGSEA. As DNA, the CDR3 is TGCAGCGTTGAAGATCATGTTGAGGGCGATGAGCAGTTCTTC. It codes for CSVEDHVEGDEQFF.

V gene TRBV27 combines with J gene TRBJ1-4; tentative D call: TRBD1 (6 bases). Germline V CDR1 and CDR2: MNHEY, SMNVEV (reference sequence). With 3 bases removed from V and 3 bases from J, the gap between germline ends came to 11 bases. This CDR3 is built from 15 residues. As DNA, the CDR3 is TGTGCCAGCAGTTTGTTGGGACACCCTAATGAAAAACTGTTTTTT. This codes for CASSLLGHPNEKLFF. Filled out from reference TRBV27 and TRBJ1-4, the complete variable domain reads EAQVTQNPRYLITVTGKKLTVTCSQNMNHEYMSWYRQDPGLGLRQIYYSMNVEVTDKGDVPEGYKVSRKEKRNFPLILESPSPNQTSLYFCASSLLGHPNEKLFFGSGTQLSVL.

The rearrangement links TRBV28 to TRBJ1-4; D call uncertain. CDR3 length equals 15 residues. Per germline, CDR1 MDHEN and CDR2 SYDVKM. Trimming removed 2 bases at V and 4 bases at J, with 11 bases between. DNA of the CDR3: TGTGCCAGCAGTTTACGAACGGTAGATAATGAAAAACTGTTTTTT. This translates into CASSLRTVDNEKLFF.